A selection of T cell receptor beta chains follows, all from one sample in a study of beta chain features in type 1 diabetes. Generated by immunoSEQ multiplex PCR, the TCRdb table keeps only in-frame clones and is missing some. The sample includes under 900,000 clones, 17% of them seen just once. Material: naive CD4+ T cells from blood. These receptors originate from a woman between 18 and 29 years old in good health. Each CDR3 is given with its conserved first and last residue. D genes are given only for firm matches. Size values are once, few and many counts, or a class for expanded clones, and some rows have none.

>TRBJ2-2|TRBV19|19|TRBD2|few
TGTGCCAGTGCTCATCACCGGACTAGCGGGAGGGTGGTCGTCGGGGAGCTGTTTTTT
CASAHHRTSGRVVVGELFF
>TRBJ2-1|TRBV6-5|13|TRBD2|.
TGTGCCAGCAGTGCCCGACTAGCGGAACGACAGTTCTTC
CASSARLAERQFF
>TRBJ2-1|TRBV10-3|13|.|.
TGTGCCATCAGTGGGGGCTCCTACAATGAGCAGTTCTTC
CAISGGSYNEQFF
>TRBJ1-1|TRBV5-1|13|.|few
TGCGCCAGCAGCCATGACAGGAACCTTGAAGCTTTCTTT
CASSHDRNLEAFF
>TRBJ1-1|TRBV9|16|.|few
TGTGCCAGCAGCGCGGACCCCAGGGGAGTGAACACTGAAGCTTTCTTT
CASSADPRGVNTEAFF
>TRBJ2-5|TRBV6-5|15|.|few
TGTGCCAGCAGGACCCGGAGTTATCATACGGAGACCCAGTACTTC
CASRTRSYHTETQYF
>TRBJ1-5|TRBV7-2|16|TRBD1|once
TGTGCCAGCAGCTTAGGGGACAGGAGGCTGGGGCAGCCCCAGCATTTT
CASSLGDRRLGQPQHF
>TRBJ2-1|TRBV29-1|11|.|.
TGCAGCGTTGTAGGGGTAGGTGAGCAGTTCTTC
CSVVGVGEQFF
>TRBJ2-5|TRBV11-2|18|.|.
TGTGCCAGCAGCTTAGTTCCAGGGGGACGCGGGGACCAAGAGACCCAGTACTTC
CASSLVPGGRGDQETQYF
>TRBJ2-2|TRBV6-1|15|.|.
TGTGCCAGCAACCAAAGACTAGTCCGCACCGGGGAGCTGTTTTTT
CASNQRLVRTGELFF
>TRBJ1-2|TRBV7-9|15|TRBD1|few
TGTGCCAGCAGCATCCGGGACAGGGGTAACCATGGCTACACCTTC
CASSIRDRGNHGYTF
>TRBJ1-2|TRBV28|14|.|few
TGTGCCATTCAAGGGACGGGGGCCCACTATGGCTACACCTTC
CAIQGTGAHYGYTF
>TRBJ2-7|TRBV29-1|13|TRBD1|.
TGCAGCGTTACCGGGACAGGGGGACTCGAGCAGTACTTC
CSVTGTGGLEQYF
>TRBJ1-5|TRBV19|15|.|few
TGTGCCAGTACCGATTACCCCACGGTCTCGCAGCCCCAGCATTTT
CASTDYPTVSQPQHF
>TRBJ2-5|TRBV6-5|16|TRBD1|few
TGTGCCAGCAGTTACCTCTACAGGGGGTCGAAAGAGACCCAGTACTTC
CASSYLYRGSKETQYF
>TRBJ2-7|TRBV9|15|.|few
TGTGCCAGCAGCGTAGCCCCCACAGCTTCCTACGAGCAGTACTTC
CASSVAPTASYEQYF
>TRBJ2-5|TRBV10-3|12|.|.
TGTGCCATCAGACAGGGCACAGGGACCCAGTACTTC
CAIRQGTGTQYF
>TRBJ2-1|TRBV15|16|TRBD2|few
TGTGCCACCAGCAGAGATGCGGCGGGAGGTCGAGTTGAGCAGTTCTTC
CATSRDAAGGRVEQFF
>TRBJ2-1|TRBV7-3|17|.|.
TGTGCCAGCAGCCCCCGCCCGGGACCTGACTCCTACAATGAGCAGTTCTTC
CASSPRPGPDSYNEQFF
>TRBJ1-5|TRBV28|16|TRBD1|.
TGTGCCAGCAGTTTGAATTCGGACAGGGCCAGGCAGCCCCAGCATTTT
CASSLNSDRARQPQHF
>TRBJ2-1|TRBV27|18|TRBD2|.
TGTGCCAGCAGTTTATTAGCCATGGGACTAGCGGGAATCGATGAGCAGTTCTTC
CASSLLAMGLAGIDEQFF
>TRBJ2-3|TRBV7-3|14|.|.
TGTGCCAGCAACCCGGGACTGCGCACAGATACGCAGTATTTT
CASNPGLRTDTQYF
>TRBJ1-5|TRBV29-1|16|.|few
TGCAGCGTCCAGGCGGTCTCGGGGGATAGCAATCAGCCCCAGCATTTT
CSVQAVSGDSNQPQHF
>TRBJ2-7|TRBV27|14|TRBD2|few
TGTGCCAGCAGTTCGCTAGCGGGAGTCGCCGAGCAGTACTTC
CASSSLAGVAEQYF
>TRBJ2-3|TRBV5-6|16|TRBD2|.
TGTGCCAGCAGCTTGGGTCTACTAGCGACCACAGATACGCAGTATTTT
CASSLGLLATTDTQYF